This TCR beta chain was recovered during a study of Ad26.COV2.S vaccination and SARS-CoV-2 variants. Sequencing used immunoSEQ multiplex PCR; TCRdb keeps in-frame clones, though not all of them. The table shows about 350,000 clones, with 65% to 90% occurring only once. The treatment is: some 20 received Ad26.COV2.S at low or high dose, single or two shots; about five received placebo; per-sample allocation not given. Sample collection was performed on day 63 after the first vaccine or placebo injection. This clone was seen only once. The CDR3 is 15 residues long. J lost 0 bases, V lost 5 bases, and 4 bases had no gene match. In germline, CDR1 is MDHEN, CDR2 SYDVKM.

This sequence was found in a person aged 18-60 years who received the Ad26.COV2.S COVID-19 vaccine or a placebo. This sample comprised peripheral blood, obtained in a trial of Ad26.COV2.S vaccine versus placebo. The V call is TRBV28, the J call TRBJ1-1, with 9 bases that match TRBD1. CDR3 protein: CASSLQGAVNTEAFF. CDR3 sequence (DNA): TGTGCCAGCAGTCTACAGGGGGCAGTGAACACTGAAGCTTTCTTT.